What follows are 29 T cell receptor beta chains derived from one specimen sequenced in a study of blood T cell repertoires in COVID-19 (TCRdb year 2020). Preparation of the library involved the immunoSEQ multiplex PCR assay. Here the immuneACCESS table is served through TCRdb, limited to in-frame sequences with V and J called. Missing clones are a known gap in these copies; in checked studies unresolved V genes cover under half, and the rest lacks a known reason. The sample profile shows about 220,000 clones; 82% of them were found once. The ten biggest clones cover about 15% of the sample. The sample taken for sequencing was PBMCs or T cells enriched from blood (not recorded which). These receptor sequences come from a man between 35 and 55 years old who had recovered from COVID-19.

V is TRBV5-1 and J is TRBJ2-3; perhaps TRBD2 as D (7 bases). V lost 5 bases to trimming and J lost 5 bases, with 12 bases between them. Germline V gene lookup returns CDR1 SGHRS and CDR2 YFSETQ. This CDR3 contains 13 residues. The CDR3 spells CASSNGGQDTQYF. The CDR3 DNA follows: TGCGCCAGCAGTAACGGGGGGCAAGATACGCAGTATTTT. Full variable domain (missing parts from reference TRBV5-1 and TRBJ2-3): KAGVTQTPRYLIKTRGQQVTLSCSPISGHRSVSWYQQTPGQGLQFLFEYFSETQRNKGNFPGRFSGRQFSNSRSEMNVSTLELGDSALYLCASSNGGQDTQYFGPGTRLTVL.

The chain has TRBV5-1 and TRBJ2-1, with 12 bases fitting TRBD2. Trimming at V came to 2 bases and at J to 9 bases, leaving 6 bases not matched to a gene. CDR3 size: 15 residues. The germline V gene encodes CDR1 SGHRS and CDR2 YFSETQ. The CDR3 sequence: CASSFLAGGPGEQFF. The CDR3 DNA sequence: TGCGCCAGCAGCTTTCTAGCGGGGGGGCCAGGTGAGCAGTTCTTC.

The gene calls are TRBV7-9 and TRBJ1-2; no definite D call. Germline assignment: CDR1 SEHNR and CDR2 FQNEAQ (reference sequence). The CDR3 contains 14 residues. V was clipped by 4 bases and J by 0 bases, with 9 bases between them. CDR3 DNA: TGTGCCAGCAGCTCTACTAATACTAACTATGGCTACACCTTC. It encodes CASSSTNTNYGYTF.

CDR3 protein: CASSLGLGAESSYNEQFF. CDR3 sequence (DNA): TGTGCCAGCAGCTTGGGTCTTGGGGCAGAAAGCTCCTACAATGAGCAGTTCTTC. The rearrangement joins TRBV5-4 to TRBJ2-1; TRBD1 is a possible D gene (5 bases). The CDR3 runs to 18 residues. Trimming pared 0 bases from V and 0 bases from J, leaving 16 bases between. Germline-derived CDR1 and CDR2 are SGHNT and YYREEE (reference sequence).

Regarding this clone: The junction shows a germline mismatch at one end, possibly a read error. This chain links TRBV14 with TRBJ2-5; D uncertain. The V gene's germline CDR1 is SGHDN and CDR2 FVKESK. CDR3 length equals 13 residues. The CDR3 reads CASSVLGQQTQYF. The CDR3 bases are TGTGCCAGCAGCGTTCTAGGCCAACAGACCCAGTACTTC.

The sample holds one count of this clone. The genes are TRBV7-2 and TRBJ1-2; tentatively, D is TRBD1 (5 bases). Germline CDR1 is SGHTA and CDR2 is FQGNSA. V lost 2 bases and J lost 10, with 17 bases in between. The CDR3 runs 14 residues. CDR3 coding DNA: TGTGCCAGCAGCTTAATCCCAGGGCAATCCATCTACACCTTC. It yields the protein CASSLIPGQSIYTF.

The chain recombines TRBV5-6 with TRBJ1-2, with TRBD1 as a possible D gene (5 bases). This CDR3 is 14 amino acids long. With 0 bases removed from V and 8 bases from J, the gap between germline ends came to 14 bases. CDR1 SGHDT and CDR2 YYEEEE come from the germline V gene. In DNA, the CDR3 is TGTGCCAGCAGCTTGGGGGGGGAGCCCAGCGGCTACACCTTC. Amino acids: CASSLGGEPSGYTF.

The V and J genes are TRBV23-1 and TRBJ1-5; 9 bases align to TRBD1. TRBV23-1 is treated as an ORF (open reading frame) with a function not yet certain. This CDR3 region has 15 residues. The V gene end was trimmed by 6 bases and the J gene end by 5 bases; junction bases not matched to a gene: 8. CDR3 coding DNA: TGCGCCAGCAGCCGACGACAGGGGGTAGATCAGCCCCAGCATTTT. This codes for CASSRRQGVDQPQHF.

The chain links TRBV5-1 to TRBJ2-1; 7 bases line up with TRBD2. With 0 bases clipped from V and 5 bases from J, the junction kept 5 bases outside the gene matches. CDR1 and CDR2 (germline): SGHRS, YFSETQ. This CDR3 has 15 residues. The CDR3: CASSLGVGGNNEQFF. The CDR3 coding sequence is TGCGCCAGCAGCTTGGGGGTGGGAGGGAACAATGAGCAGTTCTTC.

The rearrangement joins TRBV6-1 to TRBJ1-3, with 7 bases identical to TRBD1. Looked up from germline, CDR1 is MNHNS and CDR2 is SASEGT. V shed 5 bases, J shed 8 bases, and the junction held 9 bases outside the gene matches. The CDR3 consists of 14 residues. The CDR3 DNA follows: TGTGCCAGCAGTCACAGGGGCAAGGGAGACACCATATATTTT. Its translation is CASSHRGKGDTIYF.

This clone was detected once. This chain connects TRBV5-5 to TRBJ1-2; the match to TRBD1 covers 10 bases. V gave up 2 bases and J gave up 0 bases; unmatched junction bases: 4. This CDR3 contains 16 residues. Germline loops: CDR1 SGHKS, CDR2 YYEKEE (reference sequence). CDR3 sequence: CASSLTGTGANYGYTF. For the CDR3, the DNA is TGTGCCAGCAGCTTAACCGGGACAGGGGCTAACTATGGCTACACCTTC.

This clone occurred a few times. The chain employs TRBV2 and TRBJ2-1; 14 bases are a match to TRBD2. The V gene's germline CDR1 is SNHLY and CDR2 FYNNEI. V shed 6 bases, J shed 8 bases, and the junction held 6 bases outside the gene matches. CDR3 size: 15 residues. CDR3 sequence reads: CASSRTSGRNYEQFF. The CDR3 coding sequence is TGTGCCAGCAGCCGGACTAGCGGGAGGAACTATGAGCAGTTCTTC.

The J gene is TRBJ2-3, the V gene TRBV7-3; D is undetermined. CDR1 is SGHTA, CDR2 FQGTGA, per germline. V was cut by 5 bases and J by 1 base, with 10 bases left in between. There are 14 residues in the CDR3. Written as DNA, the CDR3 is TGTGCCAGCAGCCTCACAGCTCGCACAGATACGCAGTATTTT. Its translation: CASSLTARTDTQYF.

The J gene is TRBJ1-2, the V gene TRBV24-1, with 8 bases that match TRBD1. V trimming: 4 bases; J trimming: 8 bases; junction bases outside the gene matches: 8. CDR1 is KGHDR, CDR2 SFDVKD, per germline. The CDR3 loop spans 14 amino acids. CDR3 DNA: TGTGCCACCAGTGACCCCAGGGGGCGGGTCGGCTACACCTTC. Protein product: CATSDPRGRVGYTF.

The chain couples TRBV11-2 to TRBJ2-5; 8 bases are shared with TRBD1. CDR1 is SGHAT, CDR2 FQNNGV, per germline. The CDR3 totals 14 residues. Trimming took 6 bases from V and 5 from J; bases not matched to a gene: 8. The CDR3 region has the DNA TGTGCCAGCAGTCCAGGACAGGGACGGGAGACCCAGTACTTC. Encoded protein: CASSPGQGRETQYF.

The rearrangement links TRBV28 to TRBJ1-2; D gene unclear. The CDR3 spans 13 residues. Trimming left V 2 bases short and J 0 bases short, with 4 bases between. CDR1 is MDHEN, CDR2 SYDVKM, per germline. The CDR3 coding sequence is TGTGCCAGCAGTTTACGGGCTAACTATGGCTACACCTTC. This codes for CASSLRANYGYTF.

This chain uses TRBV18 with TRBJ1-6; D is undetermined. Germline CDR1 reads KGHSH; CDR2 reads LQKENI. Between the trimmed V and J ends, which lost 2 bases and 10 bases, there was a span of 21 bases. This CDR3 region has 17 residues. CDR3 loop: CASSPFLRSREGSPLHF. DNA of the CDR3: TGTGCCAGCTCACCATTTCTGAGGTCGAGGGAAGGCTCACCCCTCCACTTT.

This clone was detected a few times. This chain joins TRBV9 and TRBJ1-2, with D unresolved. There are 14 residues in the CDR3. Per the germline V gene, CDR1 is SGDLS and CDR2 is YYNGEE. V lost 4 bases and J 5 bases, leaving 15 bases between the germline ends. The CDR3: CASSPQPGSYGYTF. The CDR3 nucleotides read TGTGCCAGCAGCCCGCAACCGGGATCGTATGGCTACACCTTC.

The chain couples TRBV5-1 to TRBJ1-1, with no clear D. V lost 2 bases and J 0 bases, leaving 11 bases between the germline ends. CDR1 SGHRS and CDR2 YFSETQ come from the germline V gene. The CDR3 loop spans 15 amino acids. The CDR3 nucleotides are TGCGCCAGCAGCTTTGAGGTTCGGGTGAACACTGAAGCTTTCTTT. This gives the protein CASSFEVRVNTEAFF.

The chain employs TRBV7-2 and TRBJ2-1, with D possibly being TRBD2 (5 bases). Germline-derived CDR1 and CDR2 are SGHTA and FQGNSA. V was cut by 5 bases and J by 5 bases, with 10 bases left in between. This CDR3 is 13 amino acids long. This chain's CDR3 is CASSPTRDNEQFF. CDR3 bases: TGTGCCAGCAGCCCCACTAGAGACAATGAGCAGTTCTTC.

This clone appeared a few times. This sequence joins TRBV27 and TRBJ2-7, with TRBD2 matching over 7 bases. Per germline, CDR1 MNHEY and CDR2 SMNVEV (reference sequence). The CDR3 sequence is 14 residues long. The V segment lost 3 bases and the J segment 7 bases; nucleotides outside the gene matches: 9. CDR3 sequence reads: CASSFGAGVGEQYF. The CDR3 DNA reads TGTGCCAGCAGTTTCGGCGCGGGAGTAGGGGAGCAGTACTTC.

The genes are TRBV11-3 and TRBJ2-7; possible D gene TRBD1, 5 bases. The germline V gene has CDR1 SGHNT and CDR2 YENEEA. CDR3 size: 12 residues. Trimming took off 3 bases at V and 9 bases at J, with 12 bases between the two ends. This chain's CDR3 is CASSLGPGLQYF. The CDR3 nucleotides read TGTGCCAGCAGCTTGGGGCCTGGTCTGCAGTACTTC.

V gene TRBV18 combines with J gene TRBJ1-4; 8 nucleotides match TRBD1. The CDR3 sequence is 15 residues long. CDR1 and CDR2 from the germline V gene are KGHSH and LQKENI. J gave up 8 bases and V 2 bases, and 7 bases lay outside the gene matches. CDR3 protein: CASSPSTGADEKLFF. The DNA of the CDR3 is TGTGCCAGCTCACCATCGACAGGGGCGGACGAAAAACTGTTTTTT.

The rearrangement links TRBV18 to TRBJ2-7; 12 bases fit TRBD2. There are 15 residues in the CDR3. Germline lookup yields CDR1 KGHSH and CDR2 LQKENI. Germline trimming cut 3 bases from V and 2 bases from J; bases unmatched to any gene: 2. Written as DNA, the CDR3 is TGTGCCAGCTCACCTACTAGCGGGAGGCCCTACGAGCAGTACTTC. The encoded protein is CASSPTSGRPYEQYF.

CDR3 DNA sequence: TGTGCCAGCAGACATCCTACAGCGAACACTGAAGCTTTCTTT. Protein sequence: CASRHPTANTEAFF. The chain links TRBV5-4 to TRBJ1-1; no definite D call. The CDR3 has 14 amino acids. CDR1 is SGHNT and CDR2 is YYREEE in the germline V gene (reference sequence). The germline V and J ends were trimmed by 5 bases and 1 base, with 12 bases remaining between them.

The chain combines TRBV19 with TRBJ1-5; D is undetermined. V gave up 0 bases and J gave up 3 bases, with 12 bases separating them. This CDR3 has 16 amino acids. CDR1 LNHDA and CDR2 SQIVND come from the germline V gene (reference sequence). CDR3 loop: CASSIDQVVSNQPQHF. The CDR3 DNA reads as TGTGCCAGTAGTATAGATCAGGTAGTCTCCAATCAGCCCCAGCATTTT.

The V and J genes are TRBV15 and TRBJ1-5; D might be TRBD1 (5 bases). The germline V and J ends were trimmed by 4 bases and 6 bases, with 16 bases remaining between them. Germline lookup yields CDR1 LNHNV and CDR2 YYDKDF (reference sequence). This CDR3 is 15 amino acids long. The DNA for the CDR3 is TGTGCCACCAGCATAACAGTGGGGCAGGGTCAGCCCCAGCATTTT. This translates into CATSITVGQGQPQHF. The full variable domain, completed using reference TRBV15 and TRBJ1-5, is DAMVIQNPRYQVTQFGKPVTLSCSQTLNHNVMYWYQQKSSQAPKLLFHYYDKDFNNEADTPDNFQSRRPNTSFCFLDIRSPGLGDTAMYLCATSITVGQGQPQHFGDGTRLSIL.

CDR3 nucleotides: TGTGCCAGCAGTTACAACAGTCCCCAGCCCCAGCATTTT. Its protein product is CASSYNSPQPQHF. The genes are TRBV6-7 and TRBJ1-5; D gene uncertain. TRBV6-7 qualifies as an ORF whose function is uncertain. The CDR3 has 13 residues. Trimming left V 2 bases short and J 7 bases short, with 9 bases between.

The chain couples TRBV24-1 to TRBJ2-2; weak D call: TRBD2 (6 bases). The CDR3 is 15 amino acids. CDR1 is KGHDR and CDR2 is SFDVKD in the germline V gene. The V and J ends lost 4 bases and 6 bases respectively, with 14 bases between them. The CDR3 DNA reads TGTGCCACCAGTGACTCAGGACGGGAGCCCGGGGAGCTGTTTTTT. Translation: CATSDSGREPGELFF.